This is a list of T cell receptor beta chains from one sample in a study of T cells after yellow fever vaccination. TCRdb re-analysed the 5' RACE reads in MiXCR, keeping a single row per CDR3 protein. The sample has approximately 120,000 distinct CDR3 sequences; over 12% are singletons. The source material was CD8+ T cells sorted from PBMCs, sampled 5 days after the yellow fever booster vaccination. Every receptor here comes from a man aged 18-30 years who received the YFV17D yellow fever vaccine. Each CDR3 is given with its conserved first and last residue. A D gene is named only where the DNA matches it firmly. Expanded clones are given a class, and other clones once, few, many or no size at all.

abundance	v_gene	d_gene	j_gene	CDR3nt	CDR3aa
few	TRBV4-3	TRBD1	TRBJ2-3	TGCGCCAGCAGCCAGAAAGACAGGGAGACAGATACGCAGTATTTT	CASSQKDRETDTQYF
few	TRBV4-3	TRBD1	TRBJ2-3	TGCGCCAGCAGCCAAGAACTCCAGGGGGCCTCAGATACGCAGTATTTT	CASSQELQGASDTQYF
NA	TRBV7-9	TRBD2	TRBJ2-5	TGTGCCAGCGGAGCGGGGGCCCAAGAGACCCAGTACTTC	CASGAGAQETQYF
few	TRBV20-1	TRBD1	TRBJ1-2	TGCAGTGCTAGTGGGTACAGGACAGGCGAGGGCTACACCTTC	CSASGYRTGEGYTF
NA	TRBV11-2	NA	TRBJ2-3	TGTGCCAGCAGCTTTAGGGGGAGGACAGGCGGCACAGATACGCAGTATTTT	CASSFRGRTGGTDTQYF
few	TRBV29-1	NA	TRBJ2-2	TGCAGCGTTGACGCAAACGGGGAGCTGTTTTTT	CSVDANGELFF
NA	TRBV9	NA	TRBJ2-3	TGTGCCAGCAGCGCCCCGGTGGGTAGCGGTGGCGGCCCAGATACGCAGTATTTT	CASSAPVGSGGGPDTQYF
NA	TRBV7-9	NA	TRBJ2-1	TGTGCCAGCAGCCGGTCTGAGCAGTTCTTC	CASSRSEQFF
NA	TRBV10-1	NA	TRBJ2-3	TGCGCCAGCAGTGACGGGTTCTCGGGAGCAGATACGCAGTATTTT	CASSDGFSGADTQYF
few	TRBV12-3/TRBV12-4	TRBD1	TRBJ1-4	TGTGCCAGCAGTCAACAGGGGGCAGGGGAAAAACTGTTTTTT	CASSQQGAGEKLFF
many	TRBV12-3/TRBV12-4	TRBD1	TRBJ2-2	TGTGCCAGCACCCCGGGACAGGGGCTAGCGAACACCGGGGAGCTGTTTTTT	CASTPGQGLANTGELFF
few	TRBV6-1	TRBD1	TRBJ1-1	TGTGCCAGCAGTATTCCGGGACAGGGGAAGGCTGAAGCTTTCTTT	CASSIPGQGKAEAFF
NA	TRBV13	NA	TRBJ1-1	TGTGCCAGCAGCCACTTAGCGGACCGAGGGGCTTTCTTT	CASSHLADRGAFF
NA	TRBV20-1	NA	TRBJ1-2	TGCAGTGCTAGAAGTTTCTCGGACAGTGGGATCTATGGCTACACCTTC	CSARSFSDSGIYGYTF
few	TRBV4-1	NA	TRBJ1-5	TGCGCCAGCAGCCGCTTACTGCATCAGCCCCAGCATTTT	CASSRLLHQPQHF
many	TRBV6-1	NA	TRBJ2-2	TGTGCCAGCAGTCGGACGGGTCAGCTGAACACCGGGGAGCTGTTTTTT	CASSRTGQLNTGELFF
many	TRBV4-1	TRBD2	TRBJ2-5	TGCGCCAGCAGCGAGGGCAGCGGGGGGGTAGAGACCCAGTACTTC	CASSEGSGGVETQYF